This T cell receptor (beta chain) comes out of a study of cytomegalovirus exposure and HLA in healthy donors. Study as a whole: Early on, a data release was issued that held 80 million to 90 million unique TCRs from HLA-typed donors.

Remarks on this clone: Its antigen is still unknown.

The ends lost 5 bases at V and 1 base at J; junction bases unmatched: 10. Germline CDR1 and CDR2: LNHDA and SQIVND (reference sequence). CDR3 length equals 16 residues. Study outcomes and limitations: Presence/absence analyses rested on an assumption that sequencing depth was roughly uniform across donors. CMV antigen specificity of a few CMV-associated chains was confirmed in vitro.

Though probably carrying unrecorded immune exposures, donors were nominally healthy at sampling. PCR primers comprised 60 Vbeta and 13 Jbeta primers. TCRdb keeps only in-frame clones here, not all; method: immunoSEQ multiplex PCR. The sample lists some 170,000 clones; 70% to 85% were seen once. The receptor was derived from a man between 35 and 55 years old in good health and CMV-seronegative. V gene TRBV19 combines with J gene TRBJ1-1; 7 bases align to TRBD1. The sequencing input was PBMCs. The DNA of the CDR3 is TGTGCCAGTAGTTCTGGCAGGACAGGCCAGAACACTGAAGCTTTCTTT. Amino acids: CASSSGRTGQNTEAFF.